Below, 9 T cell receptor beta chains from the same sample are listed, as sequenced in a study of radiation and T cells in renal cell carcinoma. Time point noted: blood 4 weeks post-SBRT, at nephrectomy. As to treatment: 15 Gy SBRT to primary tumor, nephrectomy 4 weeks later. This table comes from immunoSEQ multiplex PCR, and its TCRdb copy is limited to in-frame clones, with some not included. This table has about 43,000 clones, roughly 80% appearing once. Here the sequenced sample was blood, taken from a patient whose treatment included radiotherapy and nephrectomy. Receptor source: a woman in her seventies with renal cell carcinoma.

The rearrangement links TRBV10-3 to TRBJ1-1; D call uncertain. Looked up from germline, CDR1 is ENHRY and CDR2 is SYGVKD. This CDR3 has 14 residues. V shed 2 bases and J shed 5 bases, with 12 bases lying between them. This chain's CDR3 is CAISERWQETEAFF. CDR3 in DNA: TGTGCCATCAGTGAGCGATGGCAGGAGACTGAAGCTTTCTTT.

This sequence joins TRBV10-3 and TRBJ2-7, with D tentatively TRBD1 or TRBD2 (6 bases each). The germline CDR1 and CDR2 sequences are ENHRY and SYGVKD. The CDR3 extends over 16 amino acids. Trimming cost V 4 bases and J 2 bases, with 18 bases left between them. In DNA form, the CDR3 reads TGTGCCATCAGTGGACGGGCGGGACAATGGACCTACGAGCAGTACTTC. Protein sequence: CAISGRAGQWTYEQYF.

Only a few counts were recorded for this clone. J is TRBJ1-2 and V is TRBV5-4, with 7 bases lining up with TRBD1. With V trimmed by 0 bases and J by 4 bases, 0 bases remained unmatched. The CDR3 covers 13 residues. CDR1 is SGHNT and CDR2 is YYREEE in the germline V gene (reference sequence). CDR3 amino acids: CASSLDRGYGYTF. The CDR3 DNA reads as TGTGCCAGCAGCTTGGACAGGGGCTATGGCTACACCTTC.

The J gene is TRBJ2-3, the V gene TRBV27; tentatively, D is TRBD2 (6 bases). The CDR3 is 15 amino acids. Germline-derived CDR1 and CDR2 are MNHEY and SMNVEV (reference sequence). The V gene lost 1 base and the J gene lost 7 bases, with 15 bases spanning the gap. The CDR3 coding sequence is TGTGCCAGCAGTTTATTACCACTAGCCGTAAATACGCAGTATTTT. Translation: CASSLLPLAVNTQYF.

V is TRBV5-1 and J is TRBJ2-4; TRBD1 is a possible D gene (5 bases). The germline gives CDR1 SGHRS, CDR2 YFSETQ. V gave up 2 bases and J gave up 0 bases, with 12 bases separating them. This CDR3 is 16 amino acids long. For the CDR3, the DNA is TGCGCCAGCAGCTTCGGCCCGACAGTAGCCAAAAACATTCAGTACTTC. Residues: CASSFGPTVAKNIQYF.

This clone appeared a single time. V gene TRBV10-2 combines with J gene TRBJ2-1; TRBD2 matches 7 bases. J lost 9 bases, V lost 8 bases, and 4 bases had no gene match. This CDR3 spans 11 amino acids. Germline CDR1 and CDR2: WSHSY and SAAADI. The CDR3 spells CASVGGGEQFF. In DNA, the CDR3 is TGCGCCAGCGTTGGGGGGGGTGAGCAGTTCTTC.

This chain links TRBV5-1 with TRBJ1-1; tentative D call: TRBD1 (5 bases). The CDR3 has 12 residues. The ends were cut back, 4 bases at V and 3 bases at J, with 7 bases in the middle. Germline V CDR1 and CDR2: SGHRS, YFSETQ. CDR3: CASSGGYTEAFF. The CDR3 DNA is TGCGCCAGCAGCGGGGGGTACACTGAAGCTTTCTTT.

V gene TRBV5-1 combines with J gene TRBJ2-1; 10 nucleotides agree with TRBD2. The CDR3 runs 13 residues. V gave up 6 bases and J gave up 6 bases; unmatched junction bases: 3. The germline V gene has CDR1 SGHRS and CDR2 YFSETQ. CDR3 coding DNA: TGCGCCAGCATGCTAGCGGGAGTCAATGAGCAGTTCTTC. Translated: CASMLAGVNEQFF.

The CDR3 DNA reads as TGTGCCAGCAGTTTTCCGGGGACCGAGAACACTGAAGCTTTCTTT. Translation gives CASSFPGTENTEAFF. The chain employs TRBV27 and TRBJ1-1; possibly TRBD1 for D (5 bases). V was cut by 3 bases and J by 1 base, with 12 bases left in between. CDR3 length: 15 amino acids. In germline, CDR1 is MNHEY, CDR2 SMNVEV (reference sequence).